The source of this T cell receptor beta chain is a study of CD4 T cells in relation to SARS-CoV-2 and coronaviruses. Study in general: Of the patients, under 10 were male, a few female, two Hispanic.

Concerning this clone: No antigen is known for it.

The CDR3 runs to 16 residues. Per germline, CDR1 MGHRA and CDR2 YSYEKL. With V trimmed by 1 base and J by 0 bases, 5 bases remained unmatched. Repertoires were generated with immunoSEQ multiplex PCR, while TCRdb's copy carries only in-frame clones and drops some. The sample lists about 36,000 clones; 70% to 85% were seen once. V is TRBV4-1 and J is TRBJ2-7; 8 nucleotides agree with TRBD1. The material sequenced was memory CD4+ T cells from PBMCs, cultured in vitro. This TCR was sampled from an adult with COVID-19. The CDR3 coding sequence is TGCGCCAGCAGCCAAGGCTGGACAGGGAGCTCCTACGAGCAGTACTTC. Translation gives CASSQGWTGSSYEQYF.